This T cell receptor (beta chain) was captured in a study of human T cells and chemical hapten exposure. Whole-study results and caveats: Expanded TCRs grouped into significantly more large CDR3 similarity clusters than controls produced.

This clonotype was counted ten times or more. The antigen is undetermined. The CDR3 sequence is 13 residues long. V was trimmed by 6 bases and J by 4 bases, leaving 12 bases between them. Per the germline V gene, CDR1 is MNHNY and CDR2 is SVGAGI (reference sequence). The time point was: patch test 3, about 24 weeks after DPC sensitization. Regarding treatment: therapeutic diphenylcyclopropenone sensitization with weekly scalp DPC. TCRdb re-called the RACE reads with MiXCR, one entry per CDR3 protein. Altogether roughly 90,000 distinct CDR3 sequences are present, approximately 10% being singletons, with the ten largest covering 0.8% to 1.2%.

The receptor comes from a woman in her 30s with alopecia areata. Some clones in this sample may be carry-over from other donors' samples. The sample was whole blood, taken in connection with sensitization to the hapten diphenylcyclopropenone (DPC). The chain employs TRBV6-6 and TRBJ1-1; D gene unclear. The CDR3 DNA reads TGTGCCAGCAGCTCACCTCCCACCACTGAAGCTTTCTTT. Amino acid sequence: CASSSPPTTEAFF.